The 17 T cell receptor beta chains in this list originate from one sample, sequenced in a study of blood T cells in healthy people across ages. Primed by a sample-barcoded 5' primer and a J-beta primer mix, a second PCR proceeded for about 7 to 12 cycles. TCRdb reprocessed the 5' RACE reads via MiXCR and lists one record per CDR3 protein. The sample records more than 1,400,000 distinct CDR3 sequences, roughly 40% being singletons. Sequenced material: blood. Receptors originate from a woman between 18 and 29 years old in good health.

The V and J genes are TRBV6-1 and TRBJ1-1; D is undetermined. Germline lookup yields CDR1 MNHNS and CDR2 SASEGT. V was cut by 2 bases and J by 6 bases, with 13 bases left in between. This CDR3 comprises 14 residues. The CDR3 DNA sequence: TGTGCCAGCAGTGAACTACTGCGGAATTCTGAAGCTTTCTTT. Its protein is CASSELLRNSEAFF.

The V gene is TRBV15, the J gene TRBJ2-7; TRBD2 is a possible D gene (5 bases). This CDR3 is 15 amino acids long. CDR1 is LNHNV and CDR2 is YYDKDF in the germline V gene (reference sequence). Trimming took off 2 bases at V and 7 bases at J, with 18 bases between the two ends. CDR3 region: CATSRILAGKNEQYF. DNA for the CDR3: TGTGCCACCAGCAGAATCCTAGCTGGAAAGAATGAGCAGTACTTC.

The chain is built from TRBV20-1 and TRBJ2-3; D might be TRBD2 (7 bases). Germline V gene sequence: CDR1 DFQATT, CDR2 SNEGSKA (reference sequence). This CDR3 region has 15 residues. Trimming stripped 0 bases from V and 4 bases from J, with 14 bases between. This CDR3 reads CSARDYGGAADTQYF. DNA for the CDR3: TGCAGTGCTAGAGATTATGGGGGGGCTGCAGATACGCAGTATTTT.

There are a few counts of this clonotype. This chain connects TRBV7-9 to TRBJ1-5; 7 nucleotides agree with TRBD1. Germline assignment: CDR1 SEHNR and CDR2 FQNEAQ (reference sequence). V shed 5 bases, J shed 7 bases, and the junction held 5 bases outside the gene matches. This CDR3 region has 13 residues. CDR3 nucleotide sequence: TGTGCCAGCAGCAGGGGGCCGGGACAGCCCCAGCATTTT. It translates to CASSRGPGQPQHF.

This clonotype was counted a few times. The chain combines TRBV29-1 with TRBJ2-7; TRBD2 matches 10 bases. The DNA end is a closer match to TRBJ2-5, so the J assignment may be wrong. The CDR3 length is 12 residues. Germline-derived CDR1 and CDR2 are SQVTM and ANQGSEA. The CDR3 bases are TGCAGCGCAGCGGGGGGGGAAGAGACCCAGTACTTC. This sequence encodes CSAAGGEETQYF.

Only a few counts were recorded for this clonotype. This rearrangement joins TRBV9 to TRBJ2-7; 7 bases map to TRBD1. After removal of 2 bases from V and 2 bases from J, the junction contained 7 bases not matched to a gene. Germline V gives CDR1 SGDLS, CDR2 YYNGEE. The CDR3 is made up of 15 amino acids. CDR3 amino acids: CASSVEGAGTYEQYF. CDR3 bases: TGTGCCAGCAGCGTTGAGGGGGCAGGTACCTACGAGCAGTACTTC. The whole variable domain, filled in from reference TRBV9 and TRBJ2-7, reads DSGVTQTPKHLITATGQRVTLRCSPRSGDLSVYWYQQSLDQGLQFLIQYYNGEERAKGNILERFSAQQFPDLHSELNLSSLELGDSALYFCASSVEGAGTYEQYFGPGTRLTVT.

This clonotype came up a few times. V is TRBV6-1 and J is TRBJ2-3; 7 bases align to TRBD1. CDR3 length equals 16 residues. The V segment lost 7 bases and the J segment 5 bases; nucleotides outside the gene matches: 15. Germline loops: CDR1 MNHNS, CDR2 SASEGT. The CDR3 loop is CASIKGQAGDRDTQYF. CDR3 sequence (DNA): TGTGCCAGCATTAAAGGACAGGCCGGGGATAGAGATACGCAGTATTTT.

The CDR3 nucleotides read TGTGCCAGCAGTTACTCGGACAGTCAGCCCCAGCATTTT. It is translated as CASSYSDSQPQHF. The chain couples TRBV6-5 to TRBJ1-5, with a tentative D call TRBD1 (6 bases). Germline V CDR1 and CDR2: MNHEY, SVGAGI. This CDR3 contains 13 residues. The ends were cut back, 0 bases at V and 6 bases at J, with 6 bases in the middle.

This clonotype has at least ten counts. The chain combines TRBV10-3 with TRBJ2-1, with 7 bases lining up with TRBD1. Germline assignment: CDR1 ENHRY and CDR2 SYGVKD. J gave up 5 bases and V 7 bases, and 11 bases lay outside the gene matches. There are 15 residues in the CDR3. This CDR3 reads CAINFDRESNNEQFF. The CDR3 nucleotides are TGTGCCATCAACTTTGACAGGGAATCAAACAATGAGCAGTTCTTC.

This chain joins TRBV28 and TRBJ2-4; no clear D. The DNA matches TRBJ2-7 better at its end, which makes the J call doubtful. The CDR3 runs 14 residues. The germline V gene encodes CDR1 MDHEN and CDR2 SYDVKM. CDR3 protein: CASGPGLSTYEQYF. CDR3 in DNA: TGTGCCAGCGGGCCGGGCCTTTCTACATACGAGCAGTACTTC.

V gene TRBV3-1 combines with J gene TRBJ1-1; D unclear. Looked up from germline, CDR1 is LGHDT and CDR2 is YNNKEL (reference sequence). The CDR3 is 14 amino acids. Deletions cut 2 bases from V and 2 bases from J, with 9 bases between. The CDR3 loop reads CASSQFWENTEAFF. DNA of the CDR3: TGTGCCAGCAGCCAATTCTGGGAAAACACTGAAGCTTTCTTT. The full variable domain, its missing parts supplied by reference TRBV3-1 and TRBJ1-1, is DTAVSQTPKYLVTQMGNDKSIKCEQNLGHDTMYWYKQDSKKFLKIMFSYNNKELIINETVPNRFSPKSPDKAHLNLHINSLELGDSAVYFCASSQFWENTEAFFGQGTRLTVV.

The chain carries TRBV18 and TRBJ2-3, with D hard to call. This CDR3 is 16 amino acids long. The V gene's germline CDR1 is KGHSH and CDR2 LQKENI. With 3 bases removed from V and 0 bases from J, the gap between germline ends came to 13 bases. This CDR3 reads CASSPTVLPSTDTQYF. The CDR3 bases are TGTGCCAGCTCACCCACTGTTCTTCCTAGCACAGATACGCAGTATTTT.

The rearrangement uses TRBV20-1 and TRBJ1-4; D is undetermined. The V and J ends lost 5 bases and 7 bases respectively, with 17 bases between them. This CDR3 region has 14 residues. CDR1 is DFQATT, CDR2 SNEGSKA, per germline (reference sequence). CDR3: CSAPRGDGGEKLFF. The DNA for the CDR3 is TGCAGTGCTCCTAGAGGTGATGGAGGTGAAAAACTGTTTTTT.

CDR3 residues: CSARPGGGDYTF. In DNA form, the CDR3 reads TGCAGCGCCCGCCCCGGCGGGGGAGACTACACCTTC. The rearrangement links TRBV29-1 to TRBJ1-2, with TRBD1 as a possible D gene (5 bases). V lost 7 bases and J lost 10, with 19 bases in between. The germline CDR1 and CDR2 sequences are SQVTM and ANQGSEA. CDR3 length: 12 residues.

Regarding this clonotype: Just one base apart from a much larger clone, this may be a read error. The chain is built from TRBV28 and TRBJ2-7; possible D gene TRBD1, 6 bases. The V gene's germline CDR1 is MDHEN and CDR2 SYDVKM. Trimming took off 1 base at V and 0 bases at J, with 10 bases between the two ends. The CDR3 spans 15 residues. The CDR3 here is CASSLFTGSSYEQYF. The CDR3 region has the DNA TGTGCCAGCAGTTTATTTACAGGGTCCTCCTACGAGCAGTACTTC.

This clonotype was counted between two and nine times. This sequence joins TRBV5-1 and TRBJ1-1, with D possibly matching TRBD1 (5 bases). V was shortened by 4 bases and J by 2 bases, with 12 bases between the two germline ends. Germline values: CDR1 SGHRS, CDR2 YFSETQ. The CDR3 contains 14 residues. CDR3 region: CASSLGGDNTEAFF. CDR3 bases: TGCGCCAGCAGCCTCGGTGGGGACAACACTGAAGCTTTCTTT.

The rearrangement uses TRBV6-4 and TRBJ2-2; 7 bases agree with TRBD2. The CDR3 has 16 amino acids. Unmatched junction bases numbered 4, after V lost 0 bases and J lost 3 bases. CDR1 and CDR2 (germline): MRHNA, SNTAGT. CDR3 in DNA: TGTGCCAGCAGTGACTCGCTAGCGGACCACACCGGGGAGCTGTTTTTT. It specifies CASSDSLADHTGELFF.